The 6 T cell receptor beta chains listed next were all sequenced from one sample in a study of blood T cell repertoires in COVID-19. Sequencing was performed with immunoSEQ multiplex PCR; in TCRdb, only in-frame clones are kept and a portion is missing. The table has about 53,000 clones, 82% seen once. Sequenced sample: peripheral blood. Receptors were obtained from a human donor in a cohort sampled during active COVID-19.

The count of this clone is one. The chain has TRBV28 and TRBJ2-5; tentatively, D is TRBD1 (5 bases). V shed 5 bases and J shed 5 bases, with 18 bases lying between them. Germline V gene lookup returns CDR1 MDHEN and CDR2 SYDVKM. This CDR3 region has 15 residues. CDR3 in DNA: TGTGCCAGCAGTCTTATGGTAGCAGGGCCCGAGACCCAGTACTTC. Its protein product is CASSLMVAGPETQYF.

The CDR3 DNA reads TGTGCCACAAAAGCGGGTTACAGCACAGATACGCAGTATTTT. Protein sequence: CATKAGYSTDTQYF. This chain links TRBV6-4 with TRBJ2-3, with a possible D match to TRBD2 (6 bases). The CDR3 loop spans 14 amino acids. The V end was cut by 10 bases, the J end by 0 bases, with 14 bases between. Germline V gene sequence: CDR1 MRHNA, CDR2 SNTAGT.

This chain uses TRBV7-2 with TRBJ2-1; 16 nucleotides align to TRBD2. Germline V gene data show CDR1 as SGHTA and CDR2 as FQGNSA. This CDR3 region has 16 residues. V gave up 4 bases and J gave up 5 bases; unmatched junction bases: 2. The CDR3 nucleotides read TGTGCCAGCAGCTGGGGACTAGCGGGGGGGAACAATGAGCAGTTCTTC. It translates to CASSWGLAGGNNEQFF.

The J gene is TRBJ1-6, the V gene TRBV5-6; weak D call: TRBD1 (6 bases). V was pared by 5 bases and J by 7 bases, with 13 bases between. The CDR3 runs 14 residues. Germline V gene sequence: CDR1 SGHDT, CDR2 YYEEEE. Here the CDR3 DNA reads TGTGCCAGCAGTTCCTCCGGGACAAATTCACCCCTCCACTTT. Its protein product is CASSSSGTNSPLHF.

V is TRBV7-9 and J is TRBJ2-1; 12 bases are a match to TRBD2. Trimming cost V 8 bases and J 5 bases; bases outside gene matches: 7. There are 15 residues in the CDR3. The germline V gene has CDR1 SEHNR and CDR2 FQNEAQ (reference sequence). CDR3 bases: TGTGCCAGCGCCAGACTAGCGGGGGAAGACAATGAGCAGTTCTTC. As protein: CASARLAGEDNEQFF.

For the CDR3, the DNA is TGTGCCAGCAGTGAGGGCCGTAGGTACAATGAGCAGTTCTTC. This translates into CASSEGRRYNEQFF. The V gene is TRBV6-4, the J gene TRBJ2-1; D not certain. CDR3 length: 14 amino acids. Germline V CDR1 and CDR2: MRHNA, SNTAGT. V was trimmed by 3 bases and J by 4 bases, leaving 10 bases between them.